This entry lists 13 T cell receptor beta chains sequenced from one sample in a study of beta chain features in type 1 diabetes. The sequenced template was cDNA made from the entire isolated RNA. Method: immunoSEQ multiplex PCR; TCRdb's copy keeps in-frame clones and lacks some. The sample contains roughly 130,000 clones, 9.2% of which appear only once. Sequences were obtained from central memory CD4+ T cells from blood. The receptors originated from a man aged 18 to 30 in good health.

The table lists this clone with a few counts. The CDR3 protein is CASSLDGGNSPLHF. The DNA for the CDR3 is TGTGCCAGCAGCTTAGACGGTGGTAATTCACCCCTCCACTTT. V usage is TRBV11-1 and J usage is TRBJ1-6; D remains ambiguous. CDR1 is SGHAT and CDR2 is FQDESV in the germline V gene (reference sequence). V lost 1 base and J 6 bases, leaving 7 bases between the germline ends. CDR3 length equals 14 residues. Looking up the rest from reference TRBV11-1 and TRBJ1-6 gives the full variable domain: EAEVAQSPRYKITEKSQAVAFWCDPISGHATLYWYRQILGQGPELLVQFQDESVVDDSQLPKDRFSAERLKGVDSTLKIQPAELGDSAMYLCASSLDGGNSPLHFGNGTRLTVT.

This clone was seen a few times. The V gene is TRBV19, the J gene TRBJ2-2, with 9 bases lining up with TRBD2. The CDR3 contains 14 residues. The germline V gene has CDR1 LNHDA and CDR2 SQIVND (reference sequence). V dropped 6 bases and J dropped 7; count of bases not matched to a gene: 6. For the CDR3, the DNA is TGTGCCAGTAGCCAAGGACTAGCGAGCGGGGAGCTGTTTTTT. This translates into CASSQGLASGELFF.

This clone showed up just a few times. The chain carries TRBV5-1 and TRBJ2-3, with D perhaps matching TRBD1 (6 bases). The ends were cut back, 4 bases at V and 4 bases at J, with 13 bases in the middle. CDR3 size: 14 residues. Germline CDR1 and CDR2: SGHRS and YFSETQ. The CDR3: CASSLGQSPDTQYF. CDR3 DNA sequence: TGCGCCAGCAGCCTTGGACAGTCCCCAGATACGCAGTATTTT. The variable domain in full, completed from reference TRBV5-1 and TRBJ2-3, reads KAGVTQTPRYLIKTRGQQVTLSCSPISGHRSVSWYQQTPGQGLQFLFEYFSETQRNKGNFPGRFSGRQFSNSRSEMNVSTLELGDSALYLCASSLGQSPDTQYFGPGTRLTVL.

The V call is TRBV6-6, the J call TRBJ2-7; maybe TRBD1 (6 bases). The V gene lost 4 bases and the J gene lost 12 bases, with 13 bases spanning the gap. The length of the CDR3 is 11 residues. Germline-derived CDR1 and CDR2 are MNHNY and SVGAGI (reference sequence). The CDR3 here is CASSSRQVAYF. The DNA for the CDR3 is TGTGCCAGCAGTTCCCGACAGGTGGCGTACTTC.

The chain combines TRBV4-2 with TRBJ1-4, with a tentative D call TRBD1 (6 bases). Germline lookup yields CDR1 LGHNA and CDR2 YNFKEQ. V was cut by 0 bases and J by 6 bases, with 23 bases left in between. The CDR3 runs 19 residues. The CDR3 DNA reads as TGTGCCAGCAGCCAAGATCCGCACAGGGCTGACACAAGTTATGAAAAACTGTTTTTT. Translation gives CASSQDPHRADTSYEKLFF.

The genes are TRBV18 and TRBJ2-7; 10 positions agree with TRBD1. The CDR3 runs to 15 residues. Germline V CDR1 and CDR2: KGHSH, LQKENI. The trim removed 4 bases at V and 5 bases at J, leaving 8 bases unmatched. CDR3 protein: CASSLPGQGRDEQYF. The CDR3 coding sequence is TGTGCCAGCTCACTGCCGGGACAGGGGAGAGACGAGCAGTACTTC.

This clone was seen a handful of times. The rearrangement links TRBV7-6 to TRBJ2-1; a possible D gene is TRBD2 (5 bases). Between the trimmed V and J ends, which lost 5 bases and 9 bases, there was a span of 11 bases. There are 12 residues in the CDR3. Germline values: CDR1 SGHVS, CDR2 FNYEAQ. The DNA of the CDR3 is TGTGCCAGCAGCCCTCGCCGGGGTGAGCAGTTCTTC. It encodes CASSPRRGEQFF.

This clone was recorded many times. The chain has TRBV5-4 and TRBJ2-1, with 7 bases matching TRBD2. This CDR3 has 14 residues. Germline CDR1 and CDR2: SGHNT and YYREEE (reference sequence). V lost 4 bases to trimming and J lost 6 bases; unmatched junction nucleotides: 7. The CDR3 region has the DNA TGTGCCAGCAGCGACCCGGGGGGTAGCAATGAGCAGTTCTTC. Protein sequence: CASSDPGGSNEQFF.

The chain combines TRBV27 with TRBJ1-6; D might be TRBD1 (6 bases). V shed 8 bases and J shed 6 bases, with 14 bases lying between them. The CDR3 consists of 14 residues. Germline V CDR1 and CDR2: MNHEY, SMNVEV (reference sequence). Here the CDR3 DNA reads TGTGCCAGCGGCCGTTCAGGGGCTAATTCACCCCTCCACTTT. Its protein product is CASGRSGANSPLHF.

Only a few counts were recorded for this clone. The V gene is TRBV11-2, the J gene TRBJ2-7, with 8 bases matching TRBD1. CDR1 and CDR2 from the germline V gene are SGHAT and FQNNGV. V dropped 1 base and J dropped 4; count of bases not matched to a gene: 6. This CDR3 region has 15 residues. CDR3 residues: CASSLAQGAWYEQYF. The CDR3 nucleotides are TGTGCCAGCAGCTTAGCGCAGGGGGCGTGGTACGAGCAGTACTTC.

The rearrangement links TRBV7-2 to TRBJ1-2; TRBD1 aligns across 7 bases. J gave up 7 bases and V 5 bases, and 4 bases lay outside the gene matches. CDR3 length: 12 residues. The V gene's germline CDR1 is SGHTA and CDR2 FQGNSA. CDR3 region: CASSPGGIGYTF. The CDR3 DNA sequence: TGTGCCAGCAGCCCAGGGGGTATTGGCTACACCTTC.

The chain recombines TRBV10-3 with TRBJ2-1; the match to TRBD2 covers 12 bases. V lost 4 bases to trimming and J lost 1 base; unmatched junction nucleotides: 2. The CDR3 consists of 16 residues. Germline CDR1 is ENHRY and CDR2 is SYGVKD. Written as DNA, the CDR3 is TGTGCCATCAGTGGGACTAGCGGGGAATCCTACAATGAGCAGTTCTTC. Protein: CAISGTSGESYNEQFF.

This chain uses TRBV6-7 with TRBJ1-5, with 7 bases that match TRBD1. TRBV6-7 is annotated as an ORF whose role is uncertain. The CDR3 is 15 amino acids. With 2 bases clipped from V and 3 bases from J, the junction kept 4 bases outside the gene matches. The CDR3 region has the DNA TGTGCCAGCAGTTACGTAGACAGGGCCAATCAGCCCCAGCATTTT. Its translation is CASSYVDRANQPQHF.